The subject of this entry is one T cell receptor beta chain. Its antigen remains unidentified. This sample stems from a study of Ad26.COV2.S vaccination and SARS-CoV-2 variants. The CDR3 has 13 amino acids. V was clipped by 7 bases and J by 5 bases, with 14 bases between them. Whole-study findings and limits: Estimates derived from TCR breadth and depth analyses may have underestimated total T cell responses.

The repertoire was sequenced with immunoSEQ multiplex PCR; TCRdb's copy has only in-frame clones and lacks some. The sample consists of 410,000 or so clones, around nine tenths of them appearing once. Stated treatment: 15 to 20 received Ad26.COV2.S at low or high dose, single or two shots; 5 received placebo; per-sample allocation not given. Sampling took place 63 days after the first vaccine or placebo injection. This sequence joins TRBV12-3 or TRBV12-4 and TRBJ1-2; no reliable D call. Material: peripheral blood, obtained in a trial of Ad26.COV2.S vaccine versus placebo. This clonotype was sampled from a person aged 18-60 years who received the Ad26.COV2.S COVID-19 vaccine or a placebo. CDR3 protein: CASNSGRSYGYTF. CDR3 coding DNA: TGTGCCAGCAACTCGGGCAGGAGTTATGGCTACACCTTC.